This T cell receptor beta chain was identified during a study of blood T cell repertoires in COVID-19. As for the study in general: Samples came from the United States, Italy and Spain, spanning acute and convalescent COVID-19. T cells, B-cell-depleted T cells, or PBMCs supplied cDNA or gDNA.

The CDR3 sequence is 13 residues long. Trimming took 1 base from V and 8 from J, leaving 12 bases between them. Germline assignment: CDR1 SGHDT and CDR2 YYEEEE. Here immunoSEQ multiplex PCR was the method, and the copy in TCRdb shows in-frame clones only, minus some. The sample shows some 240,000 clones, roughly 89% of them seen only once. The sequencing sample was made of peripheral blood. The TCR sequence derives from a man aged 60 to 69 who had recovered from COVID-19. The rearrangement uses TRBV5-6 and TRBJ1-2; tentative D call: TRBD1 (5 bases). CDR3 DNA sequence: TGTGCCAGCAGCTTGTTCCGGGCAGGGGGCTACACCTTC. This gives the protein CASSLFRAGGYTF. Based on the CDR3 plus reference TRBV5-6 and TRBJ1-2, the full variable domain is DAGVTQSPTHLIKTRGQQVTLRCSPKSGHDTVSWYQQALGQGPQFIFQYYEEEERQRGNFPDRFSGHQFPNYSSELNVNALLLGDSALYLCASSLFRAGGYTFGSGTRLTVV.